These 20 T cell receptor beta chains were all obtained from the same sample, sequenced in a study of blood T cell repertoires in COVID-19. Only in-frame clones appear in the TCRdb table, and some are missing; sequencing was by immunoSEQ multiplex PCR. The sample consists of under 200,000 clones, 82% of them appearing once. The sequencing input was PBMCs or T cells enriched from blood (not recorded which). These receptors originate from a middle-aged man who had recovered from COVID-19.

Written as DNA, the CDR3 is TGTGCCACCAGCTTAGCGGGAGGATCCTACGAGCAGTACTTC. Its translation: CATSLAGGSYEQYF. The chain uses TRBV15 and TRBJ2-7, with TRBD2 matching 10 bases. The CDR3 is 14 residues long. Germline loops: CDR1 LNHNV, CDR2 YYDKDF (reference sequence). V lost 5 bases and J lost 1; bases outside the gene matches: 2.

The chain uses TRBV6-5 and TRBJ2-5; TRBD2 might be the D (6 bases). V was trimmed by 6 bases and J by 2 bases, leaving 16 bases between them. CDR3 length equals 15 residues. CDR1 is MNHEY and CDR2 is SVGAGI in the germline V gene. CDR3 sequence: CASRELPGVQETQYF. The CDR3 DNA reads TGTGCCAGCAGGGAGCTCCCGGGGGTTCAAGAGACCCAGTACTTC.

This chain connects TRBV15 to TRBJ2-1, with 10 bases identical to TRBD1. The CDR3 extends over 15 amino acids. Trimming at V came to 4 bases and at J to 3 bases, leaving 3 bases not matched to a gene. Per germline, CDR1 LNHNV and CDR2 YYDKDF (reference sequence). The CDR3, as DNA: TGTGCCACCAGCATTGGGACAGGGGTCTACAATGAGCAGTTCTTC. Amino acid sequence: CATSIGTGVYNEQFF.

The chain combines TRBV7-2 with TRBJ2-1; 9 bases are shared with TRBD1. The CDR3 has 15 amino acids. Germline loops: CDR1 SGHTA, CDR2 FQGNSA. Germline trimming cut 5 bases from V and 7 bases from J; bases unmatched to any gene: 9. The CDR3 here is CASSVLGQGSNEQFF. The DNA for the CDR3 is TGTGCCAGCAGCGTCCTGGGACAGGGAAGTAATGAGCAGTTCTTC.

The chain recombines TRBV2 with TRBJ2-3, with TRBD2 as a possible D gene (6 bases). The V gene lost 7 bases and the J gene lost 2 bases, with 19 bases spanning the gap. This CDR3 spans 16 amino acids. The V gene's germline CDR1 is SNHLY and CDR2 FYNNEI. CDR3 sequence (DNA): TGTGCCAGCACCCATCGGGCGGGGACCTCCACAGATACGCAGTATTTT. Encoded protein: CASTHRAGTSTDTQYF.

The J gene is TRBJ2-3, the V gene TRBV5-1; no reliable D call. CDR1 and CDR2 from the germline V gene are SGHRS and YFSETQ. The CDR3 consists of 14 residues. Trimming stripped 6 bases from V and 2 bases from J, with 13 bases between. This CDR3 is CASTLSWATDTQYF. The CDR3 bases are TGCGCCAGCACCCTCTCGTGGGCCACAGATACGCAGTATTTT. Using reference TRBV5-1 and TRBJ2-3 for the parts outside the CDR3, the full variable domain is KAGVTQTPRYLIKTRGQQVTLSCSPISGHRSVSWYQQTPGQGLQFLFEYFSETQRNKGNFPGRFSGRQFSNSRSEMNVSTLELGDSALYLCASTLSWATDTQYFGPGTRLTVL.

J is TRBJ2-3 and V is TRBV5-4; 7 bases align to TRBD2. The junction had 6 bases not matched to a gene; V was cut back by 2 bases and J by 3 bases. The germline V gene has CDR1 SGHNT and CDR2 YYREEE (reference sequence). The CDR3 contains 15 residues. CDR3 in DNA: TGTGCCAGCAGCTTAGGGACTATAATTACAGATACGCAGTATTTT. Protein: CASSLGTIITDTQYF.

A single count supports this clone. V usage is TRBV16 and J usage is TRBJ2-2; no reliable D call. V was trimmed by 5 bases and J by 1 base, leaving 23 bases between them. Germline lookup yields CDR1 KGHSY and CDR2 FQNENV. CDR3 length equals 19 residues. CDR3 sequence (DNA): TGTGCCAGCAGCGAGGTTGCTAGTACGCTGCGAAAGAACACCGGGGAGCTGTTTTTT. It specifies CASSEVASTLRKNTGELFF.

The genes are TRBV5-1 and TRBJ2-2; the D is unclear. CDR1 is SGHRS and CDR2 is YFSETQ in the germline V gene. The V gene lost 2 bases and the J gene lost 0 bases, with 5 bases spanning the gap. This CDR3 is built from 14 residues. CDR3 in DNA: TGCGCCAGCAGCTTCGGTTCGAACACCGGGGAGCTGTTTTTT. Its protein product is CASSFGSNTGELFF.

This clone has just a few counts. V usage is TRBV6-4 and J usage is TRBJ1-1, with unresolved D. The CDR3 is made up of 13 amino acids. From germline, CDR1 is MRHNA and CDR2 SNTAGT. Trimming left V 2 bases short and J 0 bases short, with 4 bases between. CDR3: CASSDRVNTEAFF. The CDR3 DNA sequence: TGTGCCAGCAGTGACCGGGTGAACACTGAAGCTTTCTTT.

The rearrangement joins TRBV7-2 to TRBJ2-1; 7 nucleotides agree with TRBD1. The CDR3 length is 15 residues. The V and J ends lost 5 bases and 14 bases, in that order; junction bases with no gene match: 18. Germline assignment: CDR1 SGHTA and CDR2 FQGNSA. The CDR3 loop reads CASSPRSTGRAMKFF. As DNA, the CDR3 is TGTGCCAGCAGCCCGCGTTCGACAGGGCGGGCGATGAAGTTCTTC.

The chain joins TRBV3-1 (or the pseudogene TRBV3-2) to TRBJ1-1; 10 bases are shared with TRBD1. The junction had 9 bases not matched to a gene; V was cut back by 3 bases and J by 8 bases. The V gene's germline CDR1 is LGHDT and CDR2 YNNKEL (reference sequence). This CDR3 is built from 15 residues. CDR3 region: CASSQSTGGAWEAFF. The CDR3 bases are TGTGCCAGCAGCCAGTCGACAGGGGGCGCCTGGGAAGCTTTCTTT.

This rearrangement joins TRBV7-2 to TRBJ2-5; the match to TRBD1 covers 7 bases. The V gene end was trimmed by 5 bases and the J gene end by 1 base; junction bases not matched to a gene: 7. This CDR3 spans 15 amino acids. Germline V lookup: CDR1 SGHTA, CDR2 FQGNSA. CDR3 DNA: TGTGCCAGCAGCATAAGACAGGGCCCCCAAGAGACCCAGTACTTC. It encodes CASSIRQGPQETQYF.

The J gene is TRBJ2-5, the V gene TRBV7-3; the D gene is possibly TRBD2 (6 bases). The CDR3 covers 13 residues. Germline-derived CDR1 and CDR2 are SGHTA and FQGTGA. The germline V and J ends were trimmed by 2 bases and 5 bases, with 9 bases remaining between them. The CDR3 sequence is CASSLAGFETQYF. DNA for the CDR3: TGTGCCAGCAGCTTAGCGGGGTTCGAGACCCAGTACTTC.

This chain connects TRBV29-1 to TRBJ2-1; 12 bases align to TRBD2. The J segment lost 4 bases and the V segment lost 0 bases, leaving 13 bases of the junction unmatched. Germline CDR1 and CDR2: SQVTM and ANQGSEA. This CDR3 is built from 19 residues. The CDR3 DNA follows: TGCAGCGTTGAAGATCTTAAGCTCACCGGGACTAGCGGGTACAATGAGCAGTTCTTC. Translating it yields CSVEDLKLTGTSGYNEQFF.

The chain employs TRBV3-1 (or the pseudogene TRBV3-2) and TRBJ1-5; 9 positions agree with TRBD1. The V gene's germline CDR1 is LGHDT and CDR2 YNNKEL (reference sequence). J gave up 6 bases and V 4 bases, and 16 bases lay outside the gene matches. This CDR3 is 18 amino acids long. CDR3 region: CASSLRGGTGGAGQPQHF. The CDR3, as DNA: TGTGCCAGCAGCCTAAGGGGAGGAACAGGGGGCGCGGGTCAGCCCCAGCATTTT.

The chain joins TRBV5-4 to TRBJ2-2; D unclear. Deletions cut 2 bases from V and 7 bases from J, with 6 bases between. The length of the CDR3 is 12 residues. Germline CDR1 and CDR2: SGHNT and YYREEE (reference sequence). This chain's CDR3 is CASSFYNGELFF. The CDR3, as DNA: TGTGCCAGCAGCTTCTATAACGGGGAGCTGTTTTTT.

The chain carries TRBV2 and TRBJ2-3; D may be TRBD1 (5 bases). Deletions cut 3 bases from V and 6 bases from J, with 16 bases between. The CDR3 extends over 15 amino acids. Germline CDR1 is SNHLY and CDR2 is FYNNEI. As DNA, the CDR3 is TGTGCCAGCAGTGAGGAGACAGTTCCCCCTGATACGCAGTATTTT. Protein product: CASSEETVPPDTQYF.

The chain uses TRBV30 and TRBJ1-1; D unclear. Germline V gene sequence: CDR1 GTSNPN, CDR2 SVGIG (reference sequence). V was clipped by 2 bases and J by 0 bases, with 13 bases between them. This CDR3 spans 15 amino acids. The CDR3: CAWSPGGTLNTEAFF. Written as DNA, the CDR3 is TGTGCCTGGAGTCCGGGTGGCACCTTGAACACTGAAGCTTTCTTT.

The CDR3 coding sequence is TGTGCCAGCAGTACGGGACAGAGCGGAGATACGCAGTATTTT. The encoded protein is CASSTGQSGDTQYF. The chain couples TRBV6-5 to TRBJ2-3, with 7 bases that match TRBD1. Trimming at V came to 5 bases and at J to 5 bases, leaving 7 bases not matched to a gene. Germline CDR1 and CDR2: MNHEY and SVGAGI. The CDR3 consists of 14 residues.